This TCR beta chain was sequenced for a study of blood T cells in healthy people across ages. About the study: About one barcoded TCR beta cDNA was captured per two T cells.

The authors extracted at least 5 micrograms of total RNA per sample. PCR was performed a second time for about 7 to 11 cycles using a sample-barcoded 5' primer and a J-beta primer mix. MiXCR, applied by TCRdb to the 5' RACE reads, yields one record per CDR3 protein. Of hundreds of thousands of distinct CDR3 sequences detected, roughly three fifths appear once; the ten largest clones hold roughly 26%. Trimming removed 0 bases from V and 5 bases from J; junction bases left unmatched: 12. CDR1 is SGHTA, CDR2 FQGNSA, per germline. CDR3 length equals 18 residues. The sequence was obtained from a man aged 40-49 years in good health. The chain joins TRBV7-2 to TRBJ2-3; 9 nucleotides agree with TRBD2. The sequencing sample was made of blood. In nucleotides, the CDR3 is TGTGCCAGCAGCTTAGCGGTAGTGGCGGGGGGGCTGCGAGATACGCAGTATTTT. Translating it yields CASSLAVVAGGLRDTQYF.